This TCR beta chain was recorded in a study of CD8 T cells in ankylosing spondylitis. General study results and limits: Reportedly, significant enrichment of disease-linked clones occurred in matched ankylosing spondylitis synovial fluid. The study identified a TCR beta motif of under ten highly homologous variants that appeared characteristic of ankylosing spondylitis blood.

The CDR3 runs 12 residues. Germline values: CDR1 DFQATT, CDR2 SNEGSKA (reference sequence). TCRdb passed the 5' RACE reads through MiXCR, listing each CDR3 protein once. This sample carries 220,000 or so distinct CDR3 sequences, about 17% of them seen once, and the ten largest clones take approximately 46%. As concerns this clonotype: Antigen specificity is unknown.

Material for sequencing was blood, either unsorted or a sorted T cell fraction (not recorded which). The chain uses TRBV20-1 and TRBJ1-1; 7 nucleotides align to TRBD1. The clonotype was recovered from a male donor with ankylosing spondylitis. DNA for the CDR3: TGCGGAGGACAGGTGGGAGGCACTGAAGCTTTCTTT. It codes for CGGQVGGTEAFF.